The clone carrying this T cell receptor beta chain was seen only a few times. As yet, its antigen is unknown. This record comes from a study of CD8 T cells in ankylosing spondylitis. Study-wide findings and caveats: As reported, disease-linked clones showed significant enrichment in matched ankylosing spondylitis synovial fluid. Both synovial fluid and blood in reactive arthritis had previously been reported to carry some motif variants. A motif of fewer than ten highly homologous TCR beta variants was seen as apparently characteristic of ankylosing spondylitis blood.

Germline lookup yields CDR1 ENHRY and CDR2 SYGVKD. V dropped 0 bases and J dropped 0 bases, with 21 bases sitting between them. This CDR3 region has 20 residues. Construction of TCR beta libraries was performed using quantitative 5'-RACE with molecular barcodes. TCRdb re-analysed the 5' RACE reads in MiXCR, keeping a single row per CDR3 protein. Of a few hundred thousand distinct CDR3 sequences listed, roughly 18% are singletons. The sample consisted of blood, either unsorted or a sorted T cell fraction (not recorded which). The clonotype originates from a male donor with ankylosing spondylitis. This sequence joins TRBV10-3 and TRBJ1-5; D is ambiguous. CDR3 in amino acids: CAISESGTASGSSSNQPQHF. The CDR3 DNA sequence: TGTGCCATCAGTGAGTCCGGAACAGCTTCGGGATCCTCTAGCAATCAGCCCCAGCATTTT.